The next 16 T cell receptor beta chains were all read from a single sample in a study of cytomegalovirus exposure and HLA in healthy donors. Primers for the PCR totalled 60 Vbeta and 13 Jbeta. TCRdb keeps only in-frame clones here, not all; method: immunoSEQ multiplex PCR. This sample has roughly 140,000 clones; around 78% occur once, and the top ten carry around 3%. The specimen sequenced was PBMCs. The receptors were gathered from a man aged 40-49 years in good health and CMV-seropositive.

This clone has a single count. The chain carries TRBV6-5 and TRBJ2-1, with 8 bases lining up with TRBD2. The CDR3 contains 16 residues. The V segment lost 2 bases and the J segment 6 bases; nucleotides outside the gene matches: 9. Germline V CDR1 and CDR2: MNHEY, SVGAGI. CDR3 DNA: TGTGCCAGCAGTTACGATCTTGCGGGAGGTTCCAATGAGCAGTTCTTC. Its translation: CASSYDLAGGSNEQFF.

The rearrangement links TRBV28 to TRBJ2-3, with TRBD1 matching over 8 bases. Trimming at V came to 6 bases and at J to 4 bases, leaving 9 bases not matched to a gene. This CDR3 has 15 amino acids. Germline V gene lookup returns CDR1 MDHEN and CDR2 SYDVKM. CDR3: CASSLLVQGADTQYF. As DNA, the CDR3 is TGTGCCAGCAGCTTACTTGTACAGGGGGCAGATACGCAGTATTTT.

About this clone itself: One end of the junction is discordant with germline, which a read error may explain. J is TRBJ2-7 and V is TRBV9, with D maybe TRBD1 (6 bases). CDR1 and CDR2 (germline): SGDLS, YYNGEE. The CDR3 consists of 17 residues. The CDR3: CVSSVGSGAGSSYEQYF. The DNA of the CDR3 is TGTGTCAGCAGCGTAGGGTCAGGGGCAGGTAGTTCCTACGAGCAGTACTTC.

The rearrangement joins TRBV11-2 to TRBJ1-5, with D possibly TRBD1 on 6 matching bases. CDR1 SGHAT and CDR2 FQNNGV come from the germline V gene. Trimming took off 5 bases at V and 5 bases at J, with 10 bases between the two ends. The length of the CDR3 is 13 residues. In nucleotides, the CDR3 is TGTGCCAGCAGCAAGAACAGGGATCAGCCCCAGCATTTT. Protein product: CASSKNRDQPQHF.

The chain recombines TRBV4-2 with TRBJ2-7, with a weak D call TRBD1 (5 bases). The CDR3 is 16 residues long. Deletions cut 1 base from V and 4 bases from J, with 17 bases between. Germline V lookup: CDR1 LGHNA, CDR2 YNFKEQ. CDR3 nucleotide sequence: TGTGCCAGCAGCCAAGCCGTCTCCAGGGTGGCGTACGAGCAGTACTTC. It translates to CASSQAVSRVAYEQYF.

The DNA of the CDR3 is TGTGCCAGCTCACCATCGACAGGGGTCGGGGGAAACACCATATATTTT. It codes for CASSPSTGVGGNTIYF. This rearrangement joins TRBV18 to TRBJ1-3; 8 bases are a match to TRBD1. The V gene end was trimmed by 2 bases and the J gene end by 4 bases; junction bases not matched to a gene: 7. CDR1 KGHSH and CDR2 LQKENI come from the germline V gene. This CDR3 comprises 16 residues. The complete variable domain, with remaining parts taken from reference TRBV18 and TRBJ1-3, reads NAGVMQNPRHLVRRRGQEARLRCSPMKGHSHVYWYRQLPEEGLKFMVYLQKENIIDESGMPKERFSAEFPKEGPSILRIQQVVRGDSAAYFCASSPSTGVGGNTIYFGEGSWLTVV.

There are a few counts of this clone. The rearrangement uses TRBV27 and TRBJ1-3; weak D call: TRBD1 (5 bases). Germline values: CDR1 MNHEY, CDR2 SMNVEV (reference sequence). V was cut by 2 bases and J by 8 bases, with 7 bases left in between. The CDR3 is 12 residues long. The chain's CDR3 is CASSLGADTIYF. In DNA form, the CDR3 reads TGTGCCAGCAGTTTAGGGGCGGACACCATATATTTT.

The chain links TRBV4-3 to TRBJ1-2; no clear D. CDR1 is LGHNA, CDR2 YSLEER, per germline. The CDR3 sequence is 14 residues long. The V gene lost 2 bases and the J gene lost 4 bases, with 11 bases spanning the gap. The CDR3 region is CASSQTRDIYGYTF. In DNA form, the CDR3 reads TGCGCCAGCAGCCAAACCCGCGATATCTATGGCTACACCTTC.

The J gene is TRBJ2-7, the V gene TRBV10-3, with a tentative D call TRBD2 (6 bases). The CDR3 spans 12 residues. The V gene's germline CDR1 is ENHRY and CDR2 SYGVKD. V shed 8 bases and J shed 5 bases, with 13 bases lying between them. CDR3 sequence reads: CAIRGTPNEQYF. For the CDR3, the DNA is TGTGCCATCCGGGGGACCCCCAACGAGCAGTACTTC.

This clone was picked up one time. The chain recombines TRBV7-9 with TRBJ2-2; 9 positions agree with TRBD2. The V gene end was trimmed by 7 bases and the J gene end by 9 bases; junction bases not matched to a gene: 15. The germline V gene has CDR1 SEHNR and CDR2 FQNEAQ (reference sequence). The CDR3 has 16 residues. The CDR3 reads CASTREAGGPTRELFF. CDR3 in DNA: TGTGCCAGCACCCGAGAGGCGGGAGGGCCTACCCGGGAGCTGTTTTTT.

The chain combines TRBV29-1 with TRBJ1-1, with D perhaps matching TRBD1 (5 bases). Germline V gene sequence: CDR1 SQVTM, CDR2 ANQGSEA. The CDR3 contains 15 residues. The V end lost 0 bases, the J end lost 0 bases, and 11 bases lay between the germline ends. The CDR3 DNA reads TGCAGCGTTGAAGATAGCGGCAGGGTGAACACTGAAGCTTTCTTT. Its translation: CSVEDSGRVNTEAFF. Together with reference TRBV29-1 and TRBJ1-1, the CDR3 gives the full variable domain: SAVISQKPSRDICQRGTSLTIQCQVDSQVTMMFWYRQQPGQSLTLIATANQGSEATYESGFVIDKFPISRPNLTFSTLTVSNMSPEDSSIYLCSVEDSGRVNTEAFFGQGTRLTVV.

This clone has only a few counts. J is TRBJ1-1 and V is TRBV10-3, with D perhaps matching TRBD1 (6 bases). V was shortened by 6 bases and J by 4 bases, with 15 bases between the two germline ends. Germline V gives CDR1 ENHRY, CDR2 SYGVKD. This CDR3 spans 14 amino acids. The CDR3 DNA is TGTGCCATCAGACTGGGACCAGGGGTCACTGAAGCTTTCTTT. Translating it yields CAIRLGPGVTEAFF.

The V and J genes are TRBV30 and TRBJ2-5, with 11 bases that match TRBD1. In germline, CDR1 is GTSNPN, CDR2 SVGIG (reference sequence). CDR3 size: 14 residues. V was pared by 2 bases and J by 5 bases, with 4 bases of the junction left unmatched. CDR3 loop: CAWSRDRGSETQYF. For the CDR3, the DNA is TGTGCCTGGAGTCGGGACAGGGGGTCGGAGACCCAGTACTTC.

The CDR3 is CAWSIGGSVPSGNTIYF. CDR3 coding DNA: TGTGCCTGGAGTATCGGAGGGTCTGTTCCCTCTGGAAACACCATATATTTT. This chain links TRBV30 with TRBJ1-3; D is unclear. Germline assignment: CDR1 GTSNPN and CDR2 SVGIG (reference sequence). Trimming pared 2 bases from V and 0 bases from J, leaving 17 bases between. The CDR3 is 17 residues long.

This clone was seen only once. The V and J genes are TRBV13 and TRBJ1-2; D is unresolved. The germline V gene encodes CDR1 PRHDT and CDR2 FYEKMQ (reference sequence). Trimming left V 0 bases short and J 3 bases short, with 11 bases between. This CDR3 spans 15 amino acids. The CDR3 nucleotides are TGTGCCAGCAGCTTAGGCCAAGGGAGGTACTATGGCTACACCTTC. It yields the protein CASSLGQGRYYGYTF. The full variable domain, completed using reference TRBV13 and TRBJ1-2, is AAGVIQSPRHLIKEKRETATLKCYPIPRHDTVYWYQQGPGQDPQFLISFYEKMQSDKGSIPDRFSAQQFSDYHSELNMSSLELGDSALYFCASSLGQGRYYGYTFGSGTRLTVV.

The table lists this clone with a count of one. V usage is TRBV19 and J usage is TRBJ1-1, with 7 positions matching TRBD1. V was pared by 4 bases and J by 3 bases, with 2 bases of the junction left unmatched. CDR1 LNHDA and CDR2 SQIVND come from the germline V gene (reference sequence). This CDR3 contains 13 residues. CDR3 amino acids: CASSTTGYTEAFF. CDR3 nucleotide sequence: TGTGCCAGTAGTACGACAGGGTACACTGAAGCTTTCTTT.